A selection of T cell receptor beta chains follows, all from one sample in a study of Tregs in tolerant kidney transplant recipients. Using immunoSEQ multiplex PCR, the repertoire was profiled, and TCRdb retains in-frame clones only, with some absent. The table has just under 65,000 clones, roughly 98% seen once. This specimen was Tregs from blood, taken before the transplant. The receptors were sampled from a human donor who received a combined kidney and bone marrow transplant. CDR3s include the opening cysteine and the closing phenylalanine or tryptophan. A D gene is named only where the DNA matches it firmly. The listing skips clone size in some rows; elsewhere it reads once, few, many or a size class.

D: .
V: TRBV7-2
J: TRBJ2-5
size: .
CDR3: CASSGTGWETQYF
DNA: TGTGCCAGCAGCGGTACAGGGTGGGAGACCCAGTACTTC

D: .
V: TRBV5-1
J: TRBJ2-7
size: .
CDR3: CASSFSGYEQYF
DNA: TGCGCCAGCAGCTTCTCGGGCTACGAGCAGTACTTC

D: TRBD1
V: TRBV6-4
J: TRBJ2-7
size: .
CDR3: CASSEAAGTGTYEQYF
DNA: TGTGCCAGCAGCGAAGCAGCCGGGACAGGGACCTACGAGCAGTACTTC

D: .
V: TRBV7-2
J: TRBJ2-1
size: .
CDR3: CASSLDRESSYNEQFF
DNA: TGTGCCAGCAGCTTAGATAGGGAGAGCTCCTACAATGAGCAGTTCTTC

D: .
V: TRBV25-1
J: TRBJ1-1
size: .
CDR3: CASSLLRQKFF
DNA: TGTGCCAGCAGTTTACTTCGACAGAAATTCTTT

D: .
V: TRBV2
J: TRBJ1-6
size: once
CDR3: CASGGSSYNSPLHF
DNA: TGTGCCAGCGGGGGGAGCTCCTATAATTCACCCCTCCACTTT

D: TRBD2
V: TRBV9
J: TRBJ2-1
size: .
CDR3: CASSVSGGSYNEQFF
DNA: TGTGCCAGCAGCGTGAGCGGGGGGTCCTACAATGAGCAGTTCTTC

D: .
V: TRBV10-3
J: TRBJ1-2
size: .
CDR3: CAISERRITNYGYTF
DNA: TGTGCCATCAGTGAGCGGAGGATTACTAACTATGGCTACACCTTC

D: TRBD1
V: TRBV19
J: TRBJ1-3
size: .
CDR3: CASSQGAAGNTIYF
DNA: TGTGCCAGTAGTCAGGGGGCGGCTGGAAACACCATATATTTT

D: .
V: TRBV6-6
J: TRBJ2-7
size: .
CDR3: CASSFPQSSTGYEQYF
DNA: TGTGCCAGCAGTTTCCCCCAATCGAGCACGGGGTACGAGCAGTACTTC

D: .
V: TRBV5-1
J: TRBJ2-2
size: .
CDR3: CASHFNTGELFF
DNA: TGCGCCAGCCATTTCAACACCGGGGAGCTGTTTTTT

D: .
V: TRBV7-8
J: TRBJ2-7
size: .
CDR3: CASSLAQVGRASYEQYF
DNA: TGTGCCAGCAGCTTAGCGCAAGTCGGCAGGGCCTCCTACGAGCAGTACTTC

D: TRBD2
V: TRBV5-4
J: TRBJ2-1
size: .
CDR3: CASSSGLANYNEQFF
DNA: TGTGCCAGCAGCTCGGGACTAGCCAACTACAATGAGCAGTTCTTC

D: TRBD1
V: TRBV30
J: TRBJ1-3
size: .
CDR3: CAWSGGTAGVNTIYF
DNA: TGTGCCTGGAGTGGAGGGACAGCGGGTGTAAACACCATATATTTT

D: TRBD1
V: TRBV30
J: TRBJ2-7
size: .
CDR3: CAWGDRGKFNEQYF
DNA: TGTGCCTGGGGGGACAGGGGGAAGTTCAACGAGCAGTACTTC